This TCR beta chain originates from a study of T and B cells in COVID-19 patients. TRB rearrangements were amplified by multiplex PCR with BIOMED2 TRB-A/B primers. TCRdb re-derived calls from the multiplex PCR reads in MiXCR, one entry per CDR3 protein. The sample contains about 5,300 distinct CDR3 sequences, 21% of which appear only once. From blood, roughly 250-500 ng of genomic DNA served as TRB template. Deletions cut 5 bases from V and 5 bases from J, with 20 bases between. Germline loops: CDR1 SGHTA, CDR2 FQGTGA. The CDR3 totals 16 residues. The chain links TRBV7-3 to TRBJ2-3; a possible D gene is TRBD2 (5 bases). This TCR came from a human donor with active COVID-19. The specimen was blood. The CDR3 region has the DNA TGTGCCAGCAGCCCCGCTAGGACTCACTCGGGAGATACGCAGTATTTT. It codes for CASSPARTHSGDTQYF.